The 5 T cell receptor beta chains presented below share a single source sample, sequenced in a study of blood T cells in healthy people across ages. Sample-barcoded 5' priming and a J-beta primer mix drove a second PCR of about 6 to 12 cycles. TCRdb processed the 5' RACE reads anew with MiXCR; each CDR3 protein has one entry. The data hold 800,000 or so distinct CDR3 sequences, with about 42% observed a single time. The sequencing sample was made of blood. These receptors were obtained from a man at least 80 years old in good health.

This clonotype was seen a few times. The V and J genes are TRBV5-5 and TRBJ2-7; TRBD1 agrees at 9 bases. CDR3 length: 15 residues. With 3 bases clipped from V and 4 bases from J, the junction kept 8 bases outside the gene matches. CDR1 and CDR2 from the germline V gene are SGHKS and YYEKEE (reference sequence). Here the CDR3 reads CASSSTTGGSYEQYF. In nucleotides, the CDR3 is TGTGCCAGCAGCTCTACGACAGGGGGATCTTACGAGCAGTACTTC.

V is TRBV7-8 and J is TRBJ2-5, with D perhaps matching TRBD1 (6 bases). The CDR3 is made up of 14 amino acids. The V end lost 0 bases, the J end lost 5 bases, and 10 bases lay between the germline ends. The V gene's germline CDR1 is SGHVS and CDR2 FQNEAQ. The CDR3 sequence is CASSLAQGLETQYF. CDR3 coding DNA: TGTGCCAGCAGCTTAGCGCAGGGGCTGGAGACCCAGTACTTC.

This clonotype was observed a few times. The CDR3 region is CASSYSQENIQYF. The CDR3 DNA reads TGTGCCAGCAGTTACTCACAGGAAAACATTCAGTACTTC. The chain has TRBV6-6 and TRBJ2-4; D is perhaps TRBD1 (5 bases). Germline CDR1 and CDR2: MNHNY and SVGAGI (reference sequence). This CDR3 contains 13 residues. The V and J ends lost 0 bases and 5 bases respectively, with 5 bases between them.

The CDR3 region is CSARGGNGGGQPQHF. In nucleotides, the CDR3 is TGCAGTGCTAGAGGAGGCAACGGCGGAGGTCAGCCCCAGCATTTT. The V gene is TRBV20-1, the J gene TRBJ1-5; no firm D call. This CDR3 is 15 amino acids long. In germline, CDR1 is DFQATT, CDR2 SNEGSKA (reference sequence). V was pared by 1 base and J by 6 bases, with 16 bases between.

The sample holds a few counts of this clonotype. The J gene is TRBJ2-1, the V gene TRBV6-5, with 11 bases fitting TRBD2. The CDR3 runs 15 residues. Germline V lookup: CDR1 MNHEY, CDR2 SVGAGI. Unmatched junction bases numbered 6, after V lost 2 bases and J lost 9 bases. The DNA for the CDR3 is TGTGCCAGCAGTTACGTAGCGGGAGGGCCCTCTGAGCAGTTCTTC. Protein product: CASSYVAGGPSEQFF.